The clone carrying this T cell receptor beta chain came up once. Antigen unknown. This specimen comes from a study of PD-1 blockade in classical Hodgkin lymphoma. Study-level results: Reported findings placed baseline TCR diversity lower in newly diagnosed patients (compared with healthy donors). Factors driving the repertoire differences, possibly disease activity or prior therapy, remain undefined.

Time point defined: newly diagnosed, previously untreated cHL patient sample. By magnetic negative selection, CD4+ T cells were purified from thawed PBMCs. Untreated, newly diagnosed classical Hodgkin lymphoma PBMCs were used for comparison. V gave up 6 bases and J gave up 5 bases; unmatched junction bases: 8. This CDR3 is 16 amino acids long. Germline values: CDR1 LNHDA, CDR2 SQIVND (reference sequence). The assay was immunoSEQ multiplex PCR, and TCRdb's table has in-frame clones only and misses some. Of under 35,000 clones in the sample, roughly 90% are singletons; the top ten hold more than 0.35%. The sequenced sample was CD4+ T cells from blood. This sequence originates from a human donor with classical Hodgkin lymphoma. The V gene is TRBV19, the J gene TRBJ2-5, with 14 bases that match TRBD2. In DNA, the CDR3 is TGTGCCAGTAGCAGAGGACTAGCGGGAGGCGAGGAGACCCAGTACTTC. This translates into CASSRGLAGGEETQYF. Full variable domain (remainder filled in from reference TRBV19 and TRBJ2-5): DGGITQSPKYLFRKEGQNVTLSCEQNLNHDAMYWYRQDPGQGLRLIYYSQIVNDFQKGDIAEGYSVSREKKESFPLTVTSAQKNPTAFYLCASSRGLAGGEETQYFGPGTRLLVL.